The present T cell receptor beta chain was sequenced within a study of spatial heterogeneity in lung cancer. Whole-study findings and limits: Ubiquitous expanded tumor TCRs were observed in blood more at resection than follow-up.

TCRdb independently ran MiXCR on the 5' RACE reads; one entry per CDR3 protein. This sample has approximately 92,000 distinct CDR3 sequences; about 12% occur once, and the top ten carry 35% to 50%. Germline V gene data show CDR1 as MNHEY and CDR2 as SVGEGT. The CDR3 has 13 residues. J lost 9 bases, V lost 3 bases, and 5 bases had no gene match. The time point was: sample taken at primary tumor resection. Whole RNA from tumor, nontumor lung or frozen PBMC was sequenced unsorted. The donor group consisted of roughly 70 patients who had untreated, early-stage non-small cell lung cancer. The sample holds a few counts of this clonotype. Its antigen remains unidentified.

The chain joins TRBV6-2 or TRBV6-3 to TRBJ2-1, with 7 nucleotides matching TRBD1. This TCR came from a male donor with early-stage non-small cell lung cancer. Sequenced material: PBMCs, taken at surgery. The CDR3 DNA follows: TGTGCCAGCAGTTATACAGGGGTAGGTGAGCAGTTCTTC. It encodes CASSYTGVGEQFF.